This T cell receptor (beta chain) appears in the sequencing data of a study of T cells in Graves' hyperthyroidism and ophthalmopathy. Study at large: Blood was drawn when the patient was first diagnosed and still untreated.

This clonotype was seen at least ten times. Its specificity is unknown. Deletions cut 3 bases from V and 2 bases from J, with 17 bases between. The CDR3 consists of 15 residues. Germline CDR1 DFQATT, CDR2 SNEGSKA (reference sequence). RNA transcripts gave rise to amplified TCR beta CDR3 regions. The study used the HTBI primer set for a first-round RT-PCR of the TCR CDR3. TCRdb reanalysed the multiplex PCR reads using MiXCR and keeps one entry per CDR3 protein. The sample gives hundreds of thousands of distinct CDR3 sequences, roughly 14% of which show up once; about 12% is in the top ten. Study-wide points: Using 13 V-J features, a model discriminated ophthalmopathy from stable hyperthyroidism.

The clonotype originates from a woman in her fifties or sixties with Graves' ophthalmopathy. The chain links TRBV20-1 to TRBJ2-7; no clear D. Sequenced input: blood. The CDR3 loop is CSARISDRAPYEQYF. CDR3 DNA: TGCAGTGCTAGGATTTCCGACCGGGCCCCCTACGAGCAGTACTTC.